Below, one T cell receptor (beta chain) is given with its context. The antigen remains unidentified. This specimen comes from a study of lymphopenia after photon versus proton radiotherapy. Overall study findings and caveats: Post-nadir TCR diversity decline inversely tracked overall survival among those who died. Oligoclonal CD8+ Temra expansion after nadir drove photon patients' diversity drop.

Assay: immunoSEQ multiplex PCR; the TCRdb copy retains only in-frame clones and omits some. The sample yields 65,000 or so clones, about nine tenths seen once. Germline assignment: CDR1 KGHSH and CDR2 LQKENI. This CDR3 is built from 12 residues. Trimming took off 1 base at V and 6 bases at J, with 7 bases between the two ends. The TCR originated in a man older than 75 with esophageal cancer. The chain carries TRBV18 and TRBJ2-7; no firm D call. Specimen: peripheral blood, collected from a patient treated with proton-based radiotherapy. This CDR3 is CASSPQVREQYF. CDR3 DNA: TGTGCCAGCTCACCACAGGTCCGCGAGCAGTACTTC.